The 7 T cell receptor beta chains given below trace back to one sample, sequenced in a study of control samples from healthy donors and cancer patients. Some clones are missing from TCRdb's copy, which holds only in-frame ones; the method was immunoSEQ multiplex PCR. Of under 150,000 clones in the sample, 88% are singletons; the top ten hold 2% to 2.5%. The specimen was blood. These TCRs come from a woman aged 70-85 years in good health.

The chain is built from TRBV7-2 and TRBJ2-3; D is unclear. Germline V gives CDR1 SGHTA, CDR2 FQGNSA. Deletions cut 7 bases from V and 0 bases from J, with 8 bases between. The CDR3 has 13 residues. The CDR3 spells CASTQPSTDTQYF. CDR3 DNA: TGTGCCAGCACACAACCTAGCACAGATACGCAGTATTTT. Full variable domain (rest looked up from reference TRBV7-2 and TRBJ2-3): GAGVSQSPSNKVTEKGKDVELRCDPISGHTALYWYRQSLGQGLEFLIYFQGNSAPDKSGLPSDRFSAERTGGSVSTLTIQRTQQEDSAVYLCASTQPSTDTQYFGPGTRLTVL.

Concerning this clone: At one of its ends the junction is not consistent with the germline gene, which may arise from a read error. V gene TRBV28 combines with J gene TRBJ1-2; tentative D call: TRBD1 (5 bases). The CDR3 covers 11 residues. Germline V gene sequence: CDR1 MDHEN, CDR2 SYDVKM. As DNA, the CDR3 is TGTGCCAGCAGTCGACAGTGGGGCTACGCCTTC. Encoded protein: CASSRQWGYAF.

This clone has only a few counts. This sequence joins TRBV7-3 and TRBJ2-7; tentative D call: TRBD1 (6 bases). The CDR3 is 14 residues long. V was trimmed by 2 bases and J by 4 bases, leaving 12 bases between them. Germline lookup yields CDR1 SGHTA and CDR2 FQGTGA. In DNA form, the CDR3 reads TGTGCCAGCAGCTTACAGGGAACAGGGTACGAGCAGTACTTC. Translated, it gives CASSLQGTGYEQYF.

CDR3 loop: CASSSPGHDTDTQYF. In DNA form, the CDR3 reads TGTGCCAGCAGCTCACCGGGACACGACACAGATACGCAGTATTTT. The rearrangement joins TRBV11-2 to TRBJ2-3, with a weak D call TRBD1 (6 bases). Germline V CDR1 and CDR2: SGHAT, FQNNGV. Trimming removed 4 bases from V and 2 bases from J, with 13 bases in between. The CDR3 sequence is 15 residues long.

The chain has TRBV6-5 and TRBJ1-3; D not certain. From germline, CDR1 is MNHEY and CDR2 SVGAGI. The CDR3 consists of 11 residues. V was shortened by 2 bases and J by 4 bases, with 0 bases between the two germline ends. CDR3 sequence reads: CASSYGNTIYF. As DNA, the CDR3 is TGTGCCAGCAGTTACGGAAACACCATATATTTT.

The chain couples TRBV11-2 to TRBJ2-5, with a tentative D call TRBD1 (6 bases). Germline-derived CDR1 and CDR2 are SGHAT and FQNNGV. There are 13 residues in the CDR3. Trimming stripped 5 bases from V and 2 bases from J, with 9 bases between. CDR3 nucleotide sequence: TGTGCCAGCAGCACCGGACAGCAAGAGACCCAGTACTTC. It encodes CASSTGQQETQYF.

The chain uses TRBV7-2 and TRBJ2-3; 8 nucleotides agree with TRBD2. The junction had 9 bases not matched to a gene; V was cut back by 4 bases and J by 0 bases. CDR3 length: 17 amino acids. Germline V gene lookup returns CDR1 SGHTA and CDR2 FQGNSA. CDR3: CASSSRPERGSTDTQYF. The CDR3 region has the DNA TGTGCCAGCAGCTCCCGTCCGGAGCGGGGGAGCACAGATACGCAGTATTTT.